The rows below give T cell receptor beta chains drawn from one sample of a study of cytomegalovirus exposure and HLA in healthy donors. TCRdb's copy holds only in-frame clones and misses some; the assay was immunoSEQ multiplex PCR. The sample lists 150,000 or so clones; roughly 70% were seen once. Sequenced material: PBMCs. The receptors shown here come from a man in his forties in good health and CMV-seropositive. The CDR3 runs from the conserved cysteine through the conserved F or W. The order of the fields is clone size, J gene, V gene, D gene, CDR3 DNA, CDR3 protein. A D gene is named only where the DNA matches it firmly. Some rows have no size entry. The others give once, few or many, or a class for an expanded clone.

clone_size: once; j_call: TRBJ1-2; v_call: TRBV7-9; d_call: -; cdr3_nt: TGTGCCAGCAGCTTATTAGTTCGGGGGGACCACTATGGCTACACCTTC; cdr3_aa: CASSLLVRGDHYGYTF
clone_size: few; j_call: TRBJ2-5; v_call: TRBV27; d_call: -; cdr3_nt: TGTGCCAGCAGTGCACTTCGGGGGACGGAGACCCAGTACTTC; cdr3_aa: CASSALRGTETQYF
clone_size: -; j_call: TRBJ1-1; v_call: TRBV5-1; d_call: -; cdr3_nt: TGCGCCAGCAGCGGGGCAGGGTGGACTGAAGCTTTCTTT; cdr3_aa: CASSGAGWTEAFF
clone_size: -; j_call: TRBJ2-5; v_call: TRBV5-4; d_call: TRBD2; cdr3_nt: TGTGCCAGCAGCCCGGGGTGGGGGGGGTCGGGGGAGACCCAGTACTTC; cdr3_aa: CASSPGWGGSGETQYF
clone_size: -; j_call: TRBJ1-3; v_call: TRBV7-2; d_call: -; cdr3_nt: TGTGCCAGCAGCTTAGATTCAGGGTACGGAAACACCATATATTTT; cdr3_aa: CASSLDSGYGNTIYF
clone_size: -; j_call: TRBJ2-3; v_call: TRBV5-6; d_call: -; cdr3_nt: TGTGCCAGCAGCTTGACTCAGGGCTGGGGAGATACGCAGTATTTT; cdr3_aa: CASSLTQGWGDTQYF
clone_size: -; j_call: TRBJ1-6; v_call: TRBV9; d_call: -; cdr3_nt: TGTGCCAGCACCGCTGGCTCAGGGCCTAGTTCACCCCTCCACTTT; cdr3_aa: CASTAGSGPSSPLHF
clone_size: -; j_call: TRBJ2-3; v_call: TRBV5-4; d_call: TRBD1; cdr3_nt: TGTGCCAGCAGCTTAGAGGGACAGGGGACAGATACGCAGTATTTT; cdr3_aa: CASSLEGQGTDTQYF
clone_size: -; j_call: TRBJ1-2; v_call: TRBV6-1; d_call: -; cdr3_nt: TGTGCCAGCAGTGATAAACATCGTGGCTACACCTTC; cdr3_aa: CASSDKHRGYTF
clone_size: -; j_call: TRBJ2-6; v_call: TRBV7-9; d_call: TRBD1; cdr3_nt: TGTGCCAGCAGCTCAAAACAGGGGGGGGCCAACGTCCTGACTTTC; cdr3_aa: CASSSKQGGANVLTF
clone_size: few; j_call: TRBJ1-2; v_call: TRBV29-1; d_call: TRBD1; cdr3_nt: TGCAGCGTTGAAGCCGGGACAGGGATCAGGAGTGGCTACACCTTC; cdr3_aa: CSVEAGTGIRSGYTF
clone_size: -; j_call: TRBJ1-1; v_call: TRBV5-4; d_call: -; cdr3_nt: TGTGCCAGCCAAGCTGCCGGGGGGCGCTTTAGGGCTGAAGCTTTCTTT; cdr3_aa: CASQAAGGRFRAEAFF
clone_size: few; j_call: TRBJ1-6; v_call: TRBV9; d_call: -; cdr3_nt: TGTGCCAGCAGCCCTCCTTCAGAGGGTTCACCCCTCCACTTT; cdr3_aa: CASSPPSEGSPLHF
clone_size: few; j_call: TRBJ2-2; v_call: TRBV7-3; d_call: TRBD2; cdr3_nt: TGTGCCAGCAGCCCTACTAGCGGGGGAAAACTCGGGGAGCTGTTTTTT; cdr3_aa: CASSPTSGGKLGELFF
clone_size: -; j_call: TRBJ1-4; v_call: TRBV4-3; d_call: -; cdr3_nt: TGCGCCAGCAGCCAAGATGGACATACAACTAATGAAAAACTGTTTTTT; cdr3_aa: CASSQDGHTTNEKLFF
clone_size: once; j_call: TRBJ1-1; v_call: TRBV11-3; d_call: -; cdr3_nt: TGTGCCAGCAGCTTAAAAGCCTCGACTGAAGCTTTCTTT; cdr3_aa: CASSLKASTEAFF
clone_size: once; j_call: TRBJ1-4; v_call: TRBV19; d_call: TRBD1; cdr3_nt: TGTGCCAGTACTACAGGGGAGGCTTACAATGAAAAACTGTTTTTT; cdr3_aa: CASTTGEAYNEKLFF
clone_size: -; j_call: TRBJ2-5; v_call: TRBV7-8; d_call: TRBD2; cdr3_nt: TGTGCCAGCAGCTTAGTGGGGGCGGGGAGCGGGGGGGACAGGGAGACCCAGTACTTC; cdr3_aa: CASSLVGAGSGGDRETQYF
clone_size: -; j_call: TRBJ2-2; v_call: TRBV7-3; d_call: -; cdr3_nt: TGTGCCAGCAGCTTAATCGGCAGGGGTACCGGGGAGCTGTTTTTT; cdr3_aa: CASSLIGRGTGELFF
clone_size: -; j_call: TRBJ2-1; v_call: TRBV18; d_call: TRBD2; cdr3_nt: TGTGCCAGCTCACCCGGGACTAGCGTAGCCTACAATGAGCAGTTCTTC; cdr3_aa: CASSPGTSVAYNEQFF
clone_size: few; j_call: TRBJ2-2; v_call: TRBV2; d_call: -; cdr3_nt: TGTGCCAGCAGCGGGGGGCAGGAGAACACCGGGGAGCTGTTTTTT; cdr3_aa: CASSGGQENTGELFF
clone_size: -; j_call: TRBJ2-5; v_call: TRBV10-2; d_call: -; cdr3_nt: TGCGCCAGCAGTGAGTTTACGACAGACAAAGAGACCCAGTACTTC; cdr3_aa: CASSEFTTDKETQYF
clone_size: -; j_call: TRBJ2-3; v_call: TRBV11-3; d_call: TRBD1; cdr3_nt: TGTGCCAGCAGCTTCGGGACAGGCGGGGATACGCAGTATTTT; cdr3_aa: CASSFGTGGDTQYF
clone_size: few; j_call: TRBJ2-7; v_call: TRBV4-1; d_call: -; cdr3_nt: TGCGCCAGCAGCCCACCCTCGGACTCGCACCTCTCCTACGAGCAGTACTTC; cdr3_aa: CASSPPSDSHLSYEQYF
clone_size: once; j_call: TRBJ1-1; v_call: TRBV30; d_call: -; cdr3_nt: TGTGCCTGGATCTACAGGGAAGGGAGCACTGAAGCTTTCTTT; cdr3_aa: CAWIYREGSTEAFF
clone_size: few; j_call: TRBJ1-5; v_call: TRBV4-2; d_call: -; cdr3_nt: TGTGCCAGCAGCCAATTGGGCCGGGGGAGCAATCAGCCCCAGCATTTT; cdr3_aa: CASSQLGRGSNQPQHF
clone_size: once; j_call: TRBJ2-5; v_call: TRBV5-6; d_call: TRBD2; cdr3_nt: TGTGCCAGCAGCTCCATCCTAGCGGGGGAGGGAGAGACCCAGTACTTC; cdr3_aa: CASSSILAGEGETQYF
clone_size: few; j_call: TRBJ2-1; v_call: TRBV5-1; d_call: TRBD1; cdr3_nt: TGCGCCAGCTTCCCCTCCGGGACAGCGTACAATGAGCAGTTCTTC; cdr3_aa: CASFPSGTAYNEQFF
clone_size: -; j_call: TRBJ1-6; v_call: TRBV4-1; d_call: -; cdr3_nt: TGCGCCAGCAGCCAAGACTCTGGAGGGTTCTCCTATAATTCACCCCTCCACTTT; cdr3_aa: CASSQDSGGFSYNSPLHF
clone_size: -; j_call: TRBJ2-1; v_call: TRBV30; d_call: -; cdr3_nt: TGTGCCTGGAGTGTACAAGGGGATGAGCAGTTCTTC; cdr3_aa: CAWSVQGDEQFF
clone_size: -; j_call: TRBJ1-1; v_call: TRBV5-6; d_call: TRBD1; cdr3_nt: TGTGCCAGCACCGTCATGGACAGGGCGGGGAACACTGAAGCTTTCTTT; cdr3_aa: CASTVMDRAGNTEAFF